Listed here are 16 T cell receptor beta chains from one sample, sequenced in a study of T cell responses to AZD1222 COVID-19 vaccine. Measured with immunoSEQ multiplex PCR; TCRdb has only the in-frame clones, and not every one. The data hold about 120,000 clones, with 80% to 90% observed a single time. The material sequenced was peripheral blood, taken on day 0 of AZD1222 vaccination. The receptors come from an adult in good health.

The chain recombines TRBV5-1 with TRBJ1-4; D not certain. Germline V gives CDR1 SGHRS, CDR2 YFSETQ. The V and J ends lost 0 bases and 5 bases respectively, with 8 bases between them. The CDR3 runs 14 residues. This CDR3 is CASSLVGLNEKLFF. In DNA form, the CDR3 reads TGCGCCAGCAGCTTGGTTGGGTTAAATGAAAAACTGTTTTTT.

This chain uses TRBV11-1 with TRBJ1-5; no clear D gene. The germline V gene has CDR1 SGHAT and CDR2 FQDESV (reference sequence). The V end lost 4 bases, the J end lost 1 base, and 8 bases lay between the germline ends. There are 14 residues in the CDR3. CDR3 sequence (DNA): TGTGCCAGCAGCTCTCGTGGGAGCAATCAGCCCCAGCATTTT. It yields the protein CASSSRGSNQPQHF.

The genes are TRBV29-1 and TRBJ2-2; 8 bases align to TRBD2. This CDR3 comprises 14 residues. CDR1 and CDR2 from the germline V gene are SQVTM and ANQGSEA. With 6 bases clipped from V and 0 bases from J, the junction kept 3 bases outside the gene matches. Here the CDR3 DNA reads TGCAGCGTCCGGGAGGGCGCGAACACCGGGGAGCTGTTTTTT. Translating gives CSVREGANTGELFF.

This clone was found once. The J gene is TRBJ1-1, the V gene TRBV5-1, with TRBD1 identical over 7 bases. In germline, CDR1 is SGHRS, CDR2 YFSETQ. V shed 4 bases, J shed 4 bases, and the junction held 4 bases outside the gene matches. The CDR3 loop spans 13 amino acids. The CDR3 loop is CASSVQGFTEAFF. The CDR3 nucleotides read TGCGCCAGCAGCGTACAGGGGTTCACTGAAGCTTTCTTT.

The V gene is TRBV10-3, the J gene TRBJ1-1; D unresolved. V lost 3 bases to trimming and J lost 3 bases, with 11 bases between them. CDR3 length: 14 amino acids. Germline CDR1 ENHRY, CDR2 SYGVKD. The DNA for the CDR3 is TGTGCCATCAGTGATGAGGATGGCGACACTGAAGCTTTCTTT. Its translation: CAISDEDGDTEAFF.

The chain joins TRBV18 to TRBJ2-7; 7 bases are shared with TRBD2. V lost 6 bases to trimming and J lost 4 bases; unmatched junction nucleotides: 9. CDR1 is KGHSH, CDR2 LQKENI, per germline. The CDR3 loop spans 14 amino acids. The CDR3 loop reads CASSLGRGGYEQYF. CDR3 in DNA: TGTGCCAGCTCGCTGGGGCGGGGAGGGTACGAGCAGTACTTC. The variable domain in full, completed from reference TRBV18 and TRBJ2-7, reads NAGVMQNPRHLVRRRGQEARLRCSPMKGHSHVYWYRQLPEEGLKFMVYLQKENIIDESGMPKERFSAEFPKEGPSILRIQQVVRGDSAAYFCASSLGRGGYEQYFGPGTRLTVT.

This sequence joins TRBV7-2 and TRBJ2-7, with no clear D. Germline values: CDR1 SGHTA, CDR2 FQGNSA. The CDR3 totals 14 residues. The V end was cut by 1 base, the J end by 0 bases, with 7 bases between. The CDR3 region has the DNA TGTGCCAGCAGCTTAGAGGTAGGCTCCTACGAGCAGTACTTC. It codes for CASSLEVGSYEQYF. Together with reference TRBV7-2 and TRBJ2-7, the CDR3 gives the full variable domain: GAGVSQSPSNKVTEKGKDVELRCDPISGHTALYWYRQSLGQGLEFLIYFQGNSAPDKSGLPSDRFSAERTGGSVSTLTIQRTQQEDSAVYLCASSLEVGSYEQYFGPGTRLTVT.

The chain uses TRBV11-2 and TRBJ1-1; 9 positions agree with TRBD1. Germline V lookup: CDR1 SGHAT, CDR2 FQNNGV. Unmatched junction bases numbered 2, after V lost 8 bases and J lost 1 base. The CDR3 has 13 amino acids. The CDR3, as DNA: TGTGCCAGCGACAGGGGGAGGAACACTGAAGCTTTCTTT. It encodes CASDRGRNTEAFF.

The V and J genes are TRBV11-2 and TRBJ2-7; 7 bases align to TRBD1. V shed 1 base and J 4 bases; nucleotides not matched to a gene: 1. Germline V gives CDR1 SGHAT, CDR2 FQNNGV. This CDR3 is built from 13 residues. The CDR3, as DNA: TGTGCCAGCAGCTTAGTCAGGGGGTACGAGCAGTACTTC. Its translation is CASSLVRGYEQYF.

The gene calls are TRBV15 and TRBJ1-1; no definite D call. Trimming removed 3 bases at V and 3 bases at J, with 2 bases between. CDR1 is LNHNV and CDR2 is YYDKDF in the germline V gene (reference sequence). This CDR3 contains 11 residues. CDR3 in DNA: TGTGCCACCAGCAGTGACACTGAAGCTTTCTTT. Translating it yields CATSSDTEAFF.

The CDR3 DNA is TGTGCCAGCTCACCAGAGAATATACGTGAAAAACTGTTTTTT. This translates into CASSPENIREKLFF. The V call is TRBV18, the J call TRBJ1-4; D uncertain. Germline V gives CDR1 KGHSH, CDR2 LQKENI. The CDR3 sequence is 14 residues long. Trimming shortened V by 2 bases and J by 7 bases, and 11 bases separated the two germline ends.

This rearrangement joins TRBV19 to TRBJ2-2; possible D gene TRBD2, 6 bases. With 7 bases removed from V and 4 bases from J, the gap between germline ends came to 13 bases. The CDR3 contains 14 residues. Germline V gives CDR1 LNHDA, CDR2 SQIVND (reference sequence). CDR3 in DNA: TGTGCCAGTACCGTAACCGGGGGCACCGGGGAGCTGTTTTTT. Protein sequence: CASTVTGGTGELFF.

The rearrangement uses TRBV27 and TRBJ2-3, with 9 positions matching TRBD2. Per the germline V gene, CDR1 is MNHEY and CDR2 is SMNVEV (reference sequence). V shed 2 bases, J shed 4 bases, and the junction held 7 bases outside the gene matches. The CDR3 sequence is 16 residues long. CDR3 nucleotide sequence: TGTGCCAGCAGTTTAGTGGGCGGGAGGGCCTCAGATACGCAGTATTTT. Translation gives CASSLVGGRASDTQYF.

The V gene is TRBV5-1, the J gene TRBJ1-3; 7 bases map to TRBD1. Trimming cost V 4 bases and J 0 bases; bases outside gene matches: 7. The length of the CDR3 is 16 residues. The germline CDR1 and CDR2 sequences are SGHRS and YFSETQ. CDR3 protein: CASSTSDRVSGNTIYF. The DNA of the CDR3 is TGCGCCAGCAGCACCAGCGACAGGGTCTCTGGAAACACCATATATTTT.

The CDR3 nucleotides are TGTGCCAGCAGCCAAGAGGGGCCACAGCCTAACAATGAGCAGTTCTTC. The encoded protein is CASSQEGPQPNNEQFF. The chain has TRBV3-1 (or the pseudogene TRBV3-2) and TRBJ2-1; weak D call: TRBD1 (5 bases). Germline V gene lookup returns CDR1 LGHDT and CDR2 YNNKEL (reference sequence). V was pared by 0 bases and J by 5 bases, with 14 bases between. The CDR3 sequence is 16 residues long.

This chain connects TRBV2 to TRBJ2-5; a weak D match, TRBD1 (7 bases). CDR3 size: 13 residues. Germline V gene data show CDR1 as SNHLY and CDR2 as FYNNEI. Trimming stripped 4 bases from V and 5 bases from J, with 11 bases between. The CDR3 bases are TGTGCCAGCAGTGGGGCAGGGGGGGAGACCCAGTACTTC. Translating gives CASSGAGGETQYF.